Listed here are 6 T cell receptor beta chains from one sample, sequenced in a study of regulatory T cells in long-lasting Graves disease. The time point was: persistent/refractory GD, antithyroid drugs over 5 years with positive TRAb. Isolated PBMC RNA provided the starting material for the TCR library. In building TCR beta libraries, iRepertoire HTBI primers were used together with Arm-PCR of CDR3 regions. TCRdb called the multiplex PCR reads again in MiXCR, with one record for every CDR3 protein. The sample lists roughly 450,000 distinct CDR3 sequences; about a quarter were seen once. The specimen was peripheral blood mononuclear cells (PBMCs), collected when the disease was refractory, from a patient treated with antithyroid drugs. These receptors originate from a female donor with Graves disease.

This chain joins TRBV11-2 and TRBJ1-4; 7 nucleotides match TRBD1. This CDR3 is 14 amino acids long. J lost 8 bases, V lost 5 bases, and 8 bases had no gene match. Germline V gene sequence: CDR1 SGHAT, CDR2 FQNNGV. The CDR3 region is CASSRDRAGEKLFF. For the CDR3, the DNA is TGTGCCAGCAGCCGAGACAGGGCAGGCGAAAAACTGTTTTTT. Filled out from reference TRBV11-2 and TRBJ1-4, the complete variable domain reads EAGVAQSPRYKIIEKRQSVAFWCNPISGHATLYWYQQILGQGPKLLIQFQNNGVVDDSQLPKDRFSAERLKGVDSTLKIQPAKLEDSAVYLCASSRDRAGEKLFFGSGTQLSVL.

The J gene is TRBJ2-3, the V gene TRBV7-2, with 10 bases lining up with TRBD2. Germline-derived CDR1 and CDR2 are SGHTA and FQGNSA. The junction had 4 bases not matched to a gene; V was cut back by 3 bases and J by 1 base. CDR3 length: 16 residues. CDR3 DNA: TGTGCCAGCAGCTTCCAAGCGGGAGGGGGCACAGATACGCAGTATTTT. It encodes CASSFQAGGGTDTQYF.

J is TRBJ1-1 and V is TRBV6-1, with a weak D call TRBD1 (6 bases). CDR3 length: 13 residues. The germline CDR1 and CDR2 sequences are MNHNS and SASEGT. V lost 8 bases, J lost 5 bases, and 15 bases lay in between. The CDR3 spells CASVRQDGTEAFF. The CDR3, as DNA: TGTGCCAGCGTACGACAGGATGGGACTGAAGCTTTCTTT.

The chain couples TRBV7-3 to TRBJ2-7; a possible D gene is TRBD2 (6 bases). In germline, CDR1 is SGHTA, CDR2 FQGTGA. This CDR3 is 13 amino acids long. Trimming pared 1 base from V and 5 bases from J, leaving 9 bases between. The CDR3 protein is CASSLSPGDEQYF. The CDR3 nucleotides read TGTGCCAGCAGCTTAAGCCCGGGGGACGAGCAGTACTTC.

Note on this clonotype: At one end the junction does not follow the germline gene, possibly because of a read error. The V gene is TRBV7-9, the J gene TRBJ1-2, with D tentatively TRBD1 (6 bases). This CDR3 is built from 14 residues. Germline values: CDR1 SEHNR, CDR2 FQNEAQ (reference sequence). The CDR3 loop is CASSLDSLNYGYAF. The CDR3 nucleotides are TGTGCCAGCAGCTTGGACAGCCTGAACTATGGCTACGCCTTC.

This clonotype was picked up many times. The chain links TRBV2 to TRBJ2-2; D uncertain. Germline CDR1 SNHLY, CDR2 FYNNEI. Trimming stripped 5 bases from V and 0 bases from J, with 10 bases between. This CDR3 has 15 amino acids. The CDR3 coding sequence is TGTGCCAGCAGTCCGCAGAGCCCGAACACCGGGGAGCTGTTTTTT. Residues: CASSPQSPNTGELFF.